The T cell receptor (beta chain) described here comes from a study of blood T cells in healthy people across ages. Study-level results: Expanded clonotype shifts may have been confounded, as the donors had an unknown CMV status.

In its sample, this clonotype was seen a few times. The antigen is undetermined. This CDR3 has 16 residues. V gave up 3 bases and J gave up 8 bases; unmatched junction bases: 10. Germline CDR1 is SGHAT and CDR2 is FQNNGV. Primers used in a second PCR of about 7 to 11 cycles were a sample-barcoded 5' primer and a J-beta primer mix. TCRdb passed the 5' RACE reads through MiXCR, listing each CDR3 protein once. Of 920,000 or so distinct CDR3 sequences listed, 45% are singletons. V and J are TRBV11-2 and TRBJ2-1; 10 bases align to TRBD2. The sample was blood. The receptor's source is a woman aged 55-75 years in good health. For the CDR3, the DNA is TGTGCCAGCAGCTTGAGTCGGGCTAGCGGGAGCTATGAGCAGTTCTTC. Its translation: CASSLSRASGSYEQFF. Supplemented by reference TRBV11-2 and TRBJ2-1, the full variable domain reads EAGVAQSPRYKIIEKRQSVAFWCNPISGHATLYWYQQILGQGPKLLIQFQNNGVVDDSQLPKDRFSAERLKGVDSTLKIQPAKLEDSAVYLCASSLSRASGSYEQFFGPGTRLTVL.